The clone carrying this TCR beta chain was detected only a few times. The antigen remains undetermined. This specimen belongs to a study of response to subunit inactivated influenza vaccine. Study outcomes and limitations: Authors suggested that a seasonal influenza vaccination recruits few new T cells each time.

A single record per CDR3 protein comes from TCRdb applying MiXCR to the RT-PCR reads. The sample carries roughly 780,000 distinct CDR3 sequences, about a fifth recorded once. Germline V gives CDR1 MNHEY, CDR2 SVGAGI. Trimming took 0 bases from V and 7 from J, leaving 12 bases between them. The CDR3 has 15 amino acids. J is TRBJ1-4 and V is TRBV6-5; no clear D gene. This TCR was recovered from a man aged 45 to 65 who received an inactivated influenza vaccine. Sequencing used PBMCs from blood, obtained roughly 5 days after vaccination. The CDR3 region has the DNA TGTGCCAGCAGTTACTCGAGGGCGACTGGTGAAAAACTGTTTTTT. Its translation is CASSYSRATGEKLFF.